This T cell receptor beta chain was found in a study of T cell repertoires in ileal Crohn's disease. Overall study: Biopsies of the neoterminal ileum at postoperative colonoscopy form M6 samples. Study-wide results and caveats: Active smokers at surgery had more clonal expansions than non-smokers. The median delay to postoperative endoscopy was 6.9 months.

Documented time point: neoterminal ileum biopsy at postoperative endoscopy, about 6 months after surgery. Included were adult ileal or ileocolonic Crohn's patients indicated for ileocolonic resection. About this clone: The target antigen is unknown.

This CDR3 spans 15 amino acids. Germline V gives CDR1 SEHNR, CDR2 FQNEAQ (reference sequence). The V segment lost 0 bases and the J segment 6 bases; nucleotides outside the gene matches: 8. Clones were read by immunoSEQ multiplex PCR, and TCRdb kept only the in-frame ones, dropping some. This table holds roughly 16,000 clones, 72% found once. Sequencing input: ileal tissue. V gene TRBV7-9 combines with J gene TRBJ2-7, with 7 bases aligning to TRBD1. The clonotype originates from an adult with Crohn's disease. This CDR3 is CASSLAAAGGREQYF. The CDR3 region has the DNA TGTGCCAGCAGCTTAGCGGCGGCAGGGGGTCGCGAGCAGTACTTC.